This TCR beta chain was recorded in a study of CD8 T cells in ankylosing spondylitis. Overall study results and limits: Within peripheral blood, clones linked to disease were CD8+ and relatively rare. What seemed typical of ankylosing spondylitis blood was a TCR beta motif built from eight highly homologous variants. Reportedly, matched ankylosing spondylitis synovial fluid was significantly enriched for disease-linked clones.

Quantitative 5'-RACE with molecular barcodes generated TCR beta libraries. Using its own MiXCR run on the 5' RACE reads, TCRdb lists one record per CDR3 protein. The table shows 350,000 or so distinct CDR3 sequences, with roughly 8% occurring only once. The CDR3 length is 16 residues. Germline CDR1 is SGHTA and CDR2 is FQGTGA. The V end lost 4 bases, the J end lost 2 bases, and 18 bases lay between the germline ends. As for this clonotype: Its antigen remains unidentified.

This chain uses TRBV7-3 with TRBJ2-7; perhaps TRBD1 as D (5 bases). The sample taken for sequencing was blood, either unsorted or a sorted T cell fraction (not recorded which). The sequence was collected from a male donor with ankylosing spondylitis. The CDR3 loop reads CASSSSTDSIAYEQYF. CDR3 nucleotides: TGTGCCAGCAGCTCATCGACAGATTCGATTGCCTACGAGCAGTACTTC.